These T cell receptor beta chains were read from a single sample in a study of neurological immune-mediated disorders. TCRdb analysed the 5' RACE reads with MiXCR anew, one entry per CDR3 protein. The data hold about 70,000 distinct CDR3 sequences, with 3.2% observed a single time. Sequencing was done on a sample of PBMCs. The receptors here all came from a woman aged 50 to 65 with multiple sclerosis. The CDR3 runs from the conserved cysteine through the conserved F or W. D genes are given only for firm matches. Some rows mark clone size as missing; the rest say once, few, many or name a class of expanded clone.

D gene	clone size	V gene	J gene	CDR3 protein	CDR3 DNA
.	many	TRBV7-9	TRBJ2-3	CASSLSAINTQYF	TGTGCCAGCAGCTTATCGGCTATAAATACGCAGTATTTT
TRBD1	many	TRBV5-1	TRBJ1-4	CASSSDRGGEKLFF	TGCGCCAGCAGCTCGGACAGGGGAGGCGAAAAACTGTTTTTT
.	medium-sized	TRBV20-1	TRBJ1-2	CSARLGFYGYTF	TGCAGTGCTAGACTTGGATTCTATGGCTACACCTTC
TRBD1	many	TRBV7-6	TRBJ1-1	CASSFRPGTVTEAFF	TGTGCCAGCAGCTTTCGACCCGGGACAGTCACTGAAGCTTTCTTT
.	many	TRBV10-3	TRBJ1-4	CAISESFGQNNEKLFF	TGTGCCATCAGTGAGTCGTTCGGACAGAATAATGAAAAACTGTTTTTT
.	many	TRBV15	TRBJ1-4	CATSRVSSGAGEKLFF	TGTGCCACCAGCAGAGTGTCATCGGGGGCAGGGGAAAAACTGTTTTTT
.	many	TRBV6-1	TRBJ2-5	CASSEARRLTQYF	TGTGCCAGCAGTGAAGCGAGGCGGCTGACCCAGTACTTC
TRBD1	.	TRBV18	TRBJ2-7	CASSPQTGGEQYF	TGTGCCAGCTCACCACAAACAGGGGGCGAGCAGTACTTC
.	many	TRBV2	TRBJ1-2	CASSGTGLYGYTF	TGTGCCAGCAGTGGCACAGGCCTCTATGGCTACACCTTC
.	many	TRBV5-1	TRBJ2-5	CASSSGTAQETQYF	TGCGCCAGCAGCTCGGGGACGGCTCAAGAGACCCAGTACTTC
.	many	TRBV5-1	TRBJ2-2	CASSLETGPPDGELFF	TGCGCCAGCAGCTTGGAAACTGGGCCCCCAGACGGGGAGCTGTTTTTT
.	many	TRBV12-3/TRBV12-4	TRBJ1-4	CASSRVGGSNEKLFF	TGTGCCAGCAGCCGAGTGGGGGGGTCTAATGAAAAACTGTTTTTT
.	many	TRBV7-8	TRBJ1-2	CASSPGRGSDYGYTF	TGTGCCAGCAGCCCGGGGCGAGGGTCGGACTATGGCTACACCTTC
.	many	TRBV6-2/TRBV6-3	TRBJ1-2	CASSPTGWHYGYTF	TGTGCCAGCAGCCCAACAGGGTGGCACTATGGCTACACCTTC
TRBD1	many	TRBV20-1	TRBJ2-7	CSARELGTGMNEQYF	TGCAGTGCTAGAGAACTCGGGACAGGGATGAACGAGCAGTACTTC
TRBD1	many	TRBV20-1	TRBJ2-3	CSAGQGADTQYF	TGCAGTGCTGGACAGGGGGCAGATACGCAGTATTTT
.	many	TRBV4-1	TRBJ2-1	CASSQGLLGRDEQFF	TGCGCCAGCAGCCAAGGTCTACTAGGGCGAGATGAGCAGTTCTTC
TRBD2	many	TRBV20-1	TRBJ2-3	CSASLAVKNTQYF	TGCAGTGCTTCGCTAGCGGTAAAGAATACGCAGTATTTT
TRBD2	many	TRBV20-1	TRBJ2-7	CSAPGTSGSRGSSEQYF	TGCAGTGCACCCGGGACTAGCGGGAGTAGAGGATCTTCCGAGCAGTACTTC
TRBD2	many	TRBV5-1	TRBJ2-1	CASRSYPGLAGGGYNEQFF	TGCGCCAGCAGGTCCTACCCGGGACTAGCGGGAGGTGGCTACAATGAGCAGTTCTTC
TRBD2	many	TRBV20-1	TRBJ2-7	CSARDGLAGNYEQYF	TGCAGTGCTAGAGACGGACTAGCGGGTAACTACGAGCAGTACTTC
TRBD1	many	TRBV7-9	TRBJ2-2	CASSFHRGLRGELFF	TGTGCCAGCAGCTTCCACAGGGGATTAAGAGGGGAGCTGTTTTTT
TRBD2	many	TRBV20-1	TRBJ2-5	CSARTSLNTETQYF	TGCAGTGCTAGGACTAGCCTAAATACGGAGACCCAGTACTTC
.	many	TRBV2	TRBJ2-2	CASSDTPNTGELFF	TGTGCCAGCAGTGACACCCCGAACACCGGGGAGCTGTTTTTT
.	many	TRBV7-8	TRBJ1-2	CASSILAGGDYGYTF	TGTGCCAGCAGCATACTTGCGGGGGGCGACTATGGCTACACCTTC
TRBD1	many	TRBV3-1	TRBJ2-5	CASSVTGEETQYF	TGTGCCAGCAGCGTAACAGGGGAAGAGACCCAGTACTTC
.	many	TRBV18	TRBJ1-2	CASSPPSRGTNYGYTF	TGTGCCAGCTCACCACCTTCAAGGGGAACTAACTATGGCTACACCTTC
.	many	TRBV2	TRBJ2-1	CASNLPGKHNEQFF	TGTGCCAGCAATCTTCCCGGGAAACACAATGAGCAGTTCTTC
.	many	TRBV20-1	TRBJ2-3	CSAPLRGDTQYF	TGCAGTGCTCCCCTCAGGGGAGATACGCAGTATTTT
.	.	TRBV5-1	TRBJ1-2	CASSPLGRTLSYGYTF	TGCGCCAGCAGTCCTCTTGGGAGGACCCTTAGCTATGGCTACACCTTC
TRBD1	many	TRBV5-1	TRBJ2-7	CASSALTGSYEQYF	TGCGCCAGCAGCGCGCTGACAGGGAGCTACGAGCAGTACTTC
TRBD1	many	TRBV5-1	TRBJ2-6	CASSLDRGPGANVLTF	TGCGCCAGCAGCTTGGACAGGGGGCCCGGGGCCAACGTCCTGACTTTC
TRBD1	many	TRBV2	TRBJ1-5	CASSLDRGVGNQPQHF	TGTGCCAGCAGCTTGGACAGGGGAGTTGGCAATCAGCCCCAGCATTTT